This T cell receptor beta chain originates from a study of regulatory T cells in long-lasting Graves disease. Time point specified: newly diagnosed GD, antithyroid drugs for less than 3 months. PBMC RNA served as the TCR library source. Germline-derived CDR1 and CDR2 are SSHAT and FNYEAQ (reference sequence). CDR3 size: 14 residues. Details on this clonotype: A read error may account for a junction end that differs from germline.

HTBI primers from iRepertoire and Arm-PCR of CDR3 regions yielded the TCR beta libraries. TCRdb called the multiplex PCR reads again in MiXCR, with one record for every CDR3 protein. The sample yields around 450,000 distinct CDR3 sequences, roughly 17% seen once. This sample was shared with a second study, whose subject was T cells in Graves' hyperthyroidism and ophthalmopathy.

Specimen: peripheral blood mononuclear cells (PBMCs), collected at new diagnosis, from a patient treated with antithyroid drugs. The TCR was taken from a man aged 40-49 years with Graves disease. This chain joins TRBV7-7 and TRBJ2-5; tentatively, D is TRBD1 (6 bases). Here the CDR3 DNA reads TGTGCTAGCAGCAGCACAGGGACCCAAGAGACCCAGTACTTC. This translates into CASSSTGTQETQYF.